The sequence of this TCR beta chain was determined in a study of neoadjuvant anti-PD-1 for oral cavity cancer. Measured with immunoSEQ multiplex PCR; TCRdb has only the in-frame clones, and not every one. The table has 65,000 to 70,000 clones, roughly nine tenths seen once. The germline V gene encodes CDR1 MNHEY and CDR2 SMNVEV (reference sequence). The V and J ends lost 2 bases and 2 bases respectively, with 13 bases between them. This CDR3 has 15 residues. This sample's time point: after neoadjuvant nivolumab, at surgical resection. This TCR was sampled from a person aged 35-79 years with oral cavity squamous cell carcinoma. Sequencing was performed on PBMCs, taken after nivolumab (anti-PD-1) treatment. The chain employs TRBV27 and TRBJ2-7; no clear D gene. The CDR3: CASSLRRSRTYEQYF. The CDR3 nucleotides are TGTGCCAGCAGTTTACGTCGGAGCAGGACCTACGAGCAGTACTTC.